A selection of T cell receptor beta chains follows, all from one sample in a study of T cells in localized non-small cell lung cancer. Only in-frame clones appear in the TCRdb table, and some are missing; sequencing was by immunoSEQ multiplex PCR. The sample records 5,500 to 7,000 clones, about 79% being singletons. The sample in question was peripheral blood mononuclear cells, obtained before any cancer treatment. These receptor sequences come from a female donor over 55 with stage II lung adenocarcinoma. Both conserved end residues are part of each CDR3. A D gene is named only where the DNA matches it firmly. Size tells how often a clone was seen (once, few, many) or the class of an expanded clone, and some rows leave it out.

TGTGCCAGCAGTTACTCGTTGGCCACTGAAGCTTTCTTT,CASSYSLATEAFF,TRBV6-6,TRBJ1-1,.,.
TGTGCCAGCAGCTCACAGGGAAATGGGGCCGGGGAGCTGTTTTTT,CASSSQGNGAGELFF,TRBV5-4,TRBJ2-2,once,.
TGTGCCAGCAGTGTCTCCTACCGCTCCTACAATGAGCAGTTCTTC,CASSVSYRSYNEQFF,TRBV2,TRBJ2-1,.,.
TGCGCCAGCAACAGCCGGGACAGGGTCTCTGGGGCCAACGTCCTGACTTTC,CASNSRDRVSGANVLTF,TRBV10-2,TRBJ2-6,.,TRBD1
TGTGCCAGCAGCGTAGAGAACTATGGCTACACCTTC,CASSVENYGYTF,TRBV9,TRBJ1-2,.,.
TGTGCCACCAGCAGAGATCTGGGAACTGGAAACACCATATATTTT,CATSRDLGTGNTIYF,TRBV15,TRBJ1-3,.,.
TGTGCCAGCAGTGGGGGCAGGGCTAGAGCTTTCTTT,CASSGGRARAFF,TRBV6-1,TRBJ1-1,.,.
TGCGCCAGCAGCGAGGTCCTCCGGGGCGAAGCTTTCTTT,CASSEVLRGEAFF,TRBV5-1,TRBJ1-1,.,.
TGTGCCAGCAGTTCGGGCCTTTTCTACGAGCAGTACTTC,CASSSGLFYEQYF,TRBV13,TRBJ2-7,.,.
TGTGCCAGCAGCTCACTTAGCGGGAGCTATGAAGATACGCAGTATTTT,CASSSLSGSYEDTQYF,TRBV13,TRBJ2-3,few,TRBD2
TGTGCCAGCACGGTGGGATTAGCGGGAGTGTCCTACGAGCAGTACTTC,CASTVGLAGVSYEQYF,TRBV2,TRBJ2-7,.,TRBD2
TGTGCCAGCAGTTTCCAAGGTACAAGCAGGGGAGATACGCAGTATTTT,CASSFQGTSRGDTQYF,TRBV27,TRBJ2-3,.,.
TGTGCCAGCAGCCCCTGGATGGTGAACACTGAAGCTTTCTTT,CASSPWMVNTEAFF,TRBV28,TRBJ1-1,.,.
TGCGCCAGCAGTCAGTCGCGGGACAGGGGGAGGGGAGAGACCCAGTACTTC,CASSQSRDRGRGETQYF,TRBV23-1,TRBJ2-5,.,TRBD1
TGTGCCAGCAGCACAGGGGCGGACAAACTGTTTTTT,CASSTGADKLFF,TRBV27,TRBJ1-4,.,TRBD1
TGTGCCAGCAGTACGACTGGGCCCCTCCACTTT,CASSTTGPLHF,TRBV28,TRBJ1-6,.,.
TGTGCCAGCAGCTTAGCGGGGGCCACTGAAGCTTTCTTT,CASSLAGATEAFF,TRBV13,TRBJ1-1,.,.
TGCGCCAGCAGCTTGGCGGGGGGAGAGTACGAGCAGTACTTC,CASSLAGGEYEQYF,TRBV5-1,TRBJ2-7,.,TRBD2
TGTGCCAGCGCCCATGGGGGCTCCTACAATGAGCAGTTCTTC,CASAHGGSYNEQFF,TRBV27,TRBJ2-1,.,.
TGTGCCAGCAGCCCGATTGGGGGGGAGAATCAGCCCCAGCATTTT,CASSPIGGENQPQHF,TRBV5-5,TRBJ1-5,.,.
TGTGCCAGCAGCAAAACCGGGACAGGTACCTACAATGAGCAGTTCTTC,CASSKTGTGTYNEQFF,TRBV5-4,TRBJ2-1,.,TRBD1
TGCGCCAGCAGCTGGAGACTGCAGGCGGGAGGTGAGCAGTTCTTC,CASSWRLQAGGEQFF,TRBV4-1,TRBJ2-1,.,TRBD2
TGTGCTTCCACGGGGTCCACCCCCTATGGCTACACCTTC,CASTGSTPYGYTF,TRBV28,TRBJ1-2,.,.
TGTGCCAGTAGTATAGCCTGGGCAGTCTATAATTCACCCCTCCACTTT,CASSIAWAVYNSPLHF,TRBV19,TRBJ1-6,.,.
TGCGCCAGCAGCTTTACAGCGGGCTCCACAGATACGCAGTATTTT,CASSFTAGSTDTQYF,TRBV5-1,TRBJ2-3,.,.
TGTGCCAGCAGCACCGGGACAGGGATTAATCAGCCCCAGCATTTT,CASSTGTGINQPQHF,TRBV7-2,TRBJ1-5,.,TRBD1
TGTGCCAGCAGCGTTTCTGTCGGGGAGCTGTTTTTT,CASSVSVGELFF,TRBV9,TRBJ2-2,.,.
TGTGCCAGCAGTTTCGTACAGGGGGGTAATTCACCCCTCCACTTT,CASSFVQGGNSPLHF,TRBV28,TRBJ1-6,.,TRBD1
TGTGCCAGCAGCCCAGGGACAGACCAAGAGACCCAGTACTTC,CASSPGTDQETQYF,TRBV7-3,TRBJ2-5,.,TRBD1
TGTGCCAGCAGTGAAGTAAGTTTCAATGAGCAGTTCTTC,CASSEVSFNEQFF,TRBV2,TRBJ2-1,.,.
TGTGCCACGCTTATTCGGTCCGGGGAGCTGTTTTTT,CATLIRSGELFF,TRBV7-9,TRBJ2-2,.,.
TGTGCCAGCAGTCCCGGACAGGTTAAAAGAGGGGCTGAAGCTTTCTTT,CASSPGQVKRGAEAFF,TRBV27,TRBJ1-1,.,TRBD1
TGTGCCAGCAGCCAAGAAGGGTGGGAGACCCAGTACTTC,CASSQEGWETQYF,TRBV4-2,TRBJ2-5,.,.
TGTGCCAGCAGGAGGGGACAGGGAGAGACCGGGGAGCTGTTTTTT,CASRRGQGETGELFF,TRBV6-4,TRBJ2-2,.,TRBD1
TGTGCCAGCAGTGAATCTCGAGCGAACACTGAAGCTTTCTTT,CASSESRANTEAFF,TRBV2,TRBJ1-1,once,.
TGTGCCAGCAGCTTGGCAGGACAGGGGGGAGGAGAGACCCAGTACTTC,CASSLAGQGGGETQYF,TRBV5-4,TRBJ2-5,.,TRBD1
TGTGCCAGCAGCGTTAGCGGGAGGGAAGATACGCAGTATTTT,CASSVSGREDTQYF,TRBV9,TRBJ2-3,.,TRBD2
TGTGCCAGCGCGGACAGCCGGGAGCTGTTTTTT,CASADSRELFF,TRBV6-1,TRBJ2-2,once,.
TGTGCCAGTAGTGCTGGACAGCATAGCAATCAGCCCCAGCATTTT,CASSAGQHSNQPQHF,TRBV19,TRBJ1-5,once,.
TGTGCCAGCTCACCCAACAGGGGTTCCGCAGATACGCAGTATTTT,CASSPNRGSADTQYF,TRBV18,TRBJ2-3,.,TRBD1
TGTGCCAGCAGCTTGGTGACAGGGAGCATTGTCTATACGAATTCACCCCTCCACTTT,CASSLVTGSIVYTNSPLHF,TRBV5-8,TRBJ1-6,few,TRBD1
TGTGCCAGCAGTTACTCGGGGGACCTCTATAATTCACCCCTCCACTTT,CASSYSGDLYNSPLHF,TRBV6-5,TRBJ1-6,.,.